The clone carrying this TCR beta chain was seen just once. The V gene's germline CDR1 is ENHRY and CDR2 SYGVKD. With 8 bases removed from V and 2 bases from J, the gap between germline ends came to 12 bases. This CDR3 is 13 amino acids long. This entry comes from a study of blood T cell repertoires in COVID-19. At the level of the study: The United States, Italy and Spain were the sources of the acute and convalescent COVID-19 samples. PBMCs, B-cell-depleted T cells, or T cells were the source of the cDNA or gDNA that made up the material.

TCRdb's table, derived via immunoSEQ multiplex PCR, lists solely in-frame clones and lacks some. This sample has under 200,000 clones, with around three quarters found just once. The sample consisted of peripheral blood. This sequence originates from a man aged 60-69 years with acute or convalescent COVID-19. The rearrangement joins TRBV10-3 to TRBJ2-5; D perhaps matches TRBD1 (6 bases). The CDR3 reads CAISNTGQETQYF. In DNA, the CDR3 is TGTGCCATCTCTAACACAGGGCAAGAGACCCAGTACTTC.